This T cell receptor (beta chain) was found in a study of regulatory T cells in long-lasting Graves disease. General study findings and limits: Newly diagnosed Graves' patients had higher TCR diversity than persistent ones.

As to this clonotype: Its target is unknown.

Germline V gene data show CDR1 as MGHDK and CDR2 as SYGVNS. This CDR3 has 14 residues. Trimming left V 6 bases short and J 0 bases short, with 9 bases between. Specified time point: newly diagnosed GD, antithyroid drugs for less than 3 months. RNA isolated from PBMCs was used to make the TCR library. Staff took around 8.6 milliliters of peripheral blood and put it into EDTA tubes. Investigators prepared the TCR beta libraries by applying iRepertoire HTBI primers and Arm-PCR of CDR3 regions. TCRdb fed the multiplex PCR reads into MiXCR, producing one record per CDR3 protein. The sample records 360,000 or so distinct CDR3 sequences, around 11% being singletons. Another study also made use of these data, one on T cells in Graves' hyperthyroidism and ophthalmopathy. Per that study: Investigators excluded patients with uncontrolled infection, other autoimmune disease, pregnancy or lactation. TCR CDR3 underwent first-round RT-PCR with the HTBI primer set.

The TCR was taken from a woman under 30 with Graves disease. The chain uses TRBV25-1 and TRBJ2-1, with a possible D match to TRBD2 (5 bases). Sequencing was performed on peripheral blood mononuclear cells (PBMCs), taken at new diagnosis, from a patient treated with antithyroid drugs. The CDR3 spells CASRDFLSYNEQFF. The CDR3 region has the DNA TGTGCCAGCAGGGACTTCCTCTCCTACAATGAGCAGTTCTTC.